These 6 T cell receptor beta chains came from one sample sequenced in a study of chemoradiotherapy in HPV16-positive cancers. Sequenced by immunoSEQ multiplex PCR; TCRdb stores in-frame clones only, minus some. The data contain about 16,000 clones, around 70% of them singletons. The material was tumor tissue, obtained from a patient who underwent chemoradiotherapy. These receptors all come from a human donor with HPV-associated anogenital cancer.

The chain employs TRBV12-5 and TRBJ2-5; 10 bases fit TRBD2. Per germline, CDR1 LGHNT and CDR2 FRNRAP. The CDR3 sequence is 16 residues long. The ends lost 6 bases at V and 4 bases at J; junction bases unmatched: 11. This CDR3 reads CASGPMSGGAGETQYF. The CDR3 DNA reads as TGTGCTAGTGGCCCTATGAGCGGGGGGGCGGGAGAGACCCAGTACTTC. Looking up the rest from reference TRBV12-5 and TRBJ2-5 gives the full variable domain: DARVTQTPRHKVTEMGQEVTMRCQPILGHNTVFWYRQTMMQGLELLAYFRNRAPLDDSGMPKDRFSAEMPDATLATLKIQPSEPRDSAVYFCASGPMSGGAGETQYFGPGTRLLVL.

V and J are TRBV4-1 and TRBJ2-1, with 7 bases that match TRBD1. With V trimmed by 4 bases and J by 12 bases, 21 bases remained unmatched. This CDR3 contains 17 residues. CDR1 and CDR2 from the germline V gene are MGHRA and YSYEKL. Here the CDR3 DNA reads TGCGCCAGCAGCCCCATACGCCGGACAGGATCCTTGGGGGTGCAGTTCTTC. Amino acid sequence: CASSPIRRTGSLGVQFF.

The J gene is TRBJ2-7, the V gene TRBV7-9; 8 positions match TRBD1. CDR3 length: 17 residues. V was clipped by 3 bases and J by 4 bases; unmatched bases: 14. The germline gives CDR1 SEHNR, CDR2 FQNEAQ (reference sequence). The CDR3 sequence is CASSLGQGQGNLYEQYF. CDR3 in DNA: TGTGCCAGCAGCTTGGGTCAAGGACAGGGCAATTTATACGAGCAGTACTTC.

A word on this clone: The sample holds other DNA sequences that translate to the same CDR3. V gene TRBV30 combines with J gene TRBJ2-2; D perhaps matches TRBD1 (6 bases). The CDR3 has 15 amino acids. The V end lost 2 bases, the J end lost 1 base, and 11 bases lay between the germline ends. The germline V gene encodes CDR1 GTSNPN and CDR2 SVGIG (reference sequence). The CDR3: CAWSLPDRNTGELFF. CDR3 bases: TGTGCCTGGAGTCTCCCGGACAGGAACACCGGGGAGCTGTTTTTT.

The chain employs TRBV2 and TRBJ1-5, with D possibly TRBD1 on 5 matching bases. The V end lost 8 bases, the J end lost 6 bases, and 20 bases lay between the germline ends. The CDR3 has 15 amino acids. Germline V CDR1 and CDR2: SNHLY, FYNNEI. CDR3 amino acids: CASVRELGGGQPQHF. In DNA, the CDR3 is TGTGCCAGCGTTCGAGAACTGGGTGGGGGTCAGCCCCAGCATTTT.

The V call is TRBV30, the J call TRBJ1-2; 7 positions match TRBD1. V lost 1 base, J lost 8 bases, and 7 bases stayed unmatched. Germline V gene sequence: CDR1 GTSNPN, CDR2 SVGIG (reference sequence). The CDR3 contains 13 residues. The CDR3 DNA sequence: TGTGCCTGGAGTGGAGATCGACAGGGCGGCTACACCTTC. This encodes CAWSGDRQGGYTF.